The subject of this entry is one T cell receptor (beta chain). Its antigen is still unknown. Assay used: immunoSEQ multiplex PCR; TCRdb lists only in-frame clones, some missing. The table shows over a million clones, with approximately 76% occurring only once. All participating donors were Caucasian adults from Nashville, Tennessee. The data belong to a study of shared clonotypes between healthy human individuals. Study information: Used for every donor were three CD4 naive, three CD4 memory, two CD8 naive and one CD8 memory plate.

V shed 4 bases and J shed 5 bases, with 5 bases lying between them. Per germline, CDR1 SEHNR and CDR2 FQNEAQ (reference sequence). This CDR3 region has 11 residues. Study-wide results and caveats: The rarefaction results pointed to incomplete sorted-subset sequencing despite large depth. The small donor group covered limited genetic and exposure diversity.

The sample comprised memory CD4+ T cells sorted from blood. Subset indicated: CD45RA-negative fraction. The gene calls are TRBV7-9 and TRBJ2-5; no definite D call. The TCR originated in a man in his late teens or twenties in good health. CDR3 bases: TGTGCCAGCAGCTCCCTGGAGACCCAGTACTTC. This encodes CASSSLETQYF.